These T cell receptor beta chains were read from a single sample in a study of blood T cell repertoires in COVID-19. This table comes from immunoSEQ multiplex PCR, and its TCRdb copy is limited to in-frame clones, with some not included. The table includes roughly 380,000 clones, less than 90% detected once. Sequenced input: PBMCs or T cells enriched from blood (not recorded which). The receptors derive from a woman in her 30s who had recovered from COVID-19. CDR3s include the opening cysteine and the closing phenylalanine or tryptophan. Fields, in order: V gene, CDR3 protein.

v_call: TRBV7-2
cdr3_aa: CASRLPARDRDYGYTF

v_call: TRBV7-2
cdr3_aa: CASSLRQDYEQYF

v_call: TRBV2
cdr3_aa: CASSEGENYGYTF

v_call: TRBV25-1
cdr3_aa: CASSDVLGGRGEKLFF

v_call: TRBV5-1
cdr3_aa: CASSLRSGRGEQFF

v_call: TRBV9
cdr3_aa: CASSVEDGEYYGYTF

v_call: TRBV28
cdr3_aa: CASSDGTGRNTIYF

v_call: TRBV7-9
cdr3_aa: CASSSYGQGRGTDTQYF

v_call: TRBV5-1
cdr3_aa: CASSLGLAGYNEQFF

v_call: TRBV6-5
cdr3_aa: CASSYSFRVAGYTF

v_call: TRBV5-1
cdr3_aa: CASSKAGVVETQYF

v_call: TRBV14
cdr3_aa: CASSPLAGDSQETQYF

v_call: TRBV5-5
cdr3_aa: CASSLEGGAGELFF

v_call: TRBV19
cdr3_aa: CASTSLDGTDTQYF

v_call: TRBV4-2
cdr3_aa: CASSQDMSAGYSNQPQHF

v_call: TRBV7-2
cdr3_aa: CASSLGRQNYGYTF

v_call: TRBV20-1
cdr3_aa: CSASSKGNSNQPQHF

v_call: TRBV14
cdr3_aa: CASSPVNPEDRPSGANVLTF

v_call: TRBV7-8
cdr3_aa: CASSHWDRGKLTEAFF

v_call: TRBV3-1/TRBV3-2
cdr3_aa: CASSREGGTISGNTIYF

v_call: TRBV7-9
cdr3_aa: CASSPPTSEGDTQYF

v_call: TRBV7-9
cdr3_aa: CASSLRGLERGYTF

v_call: TRBV15
cdr3_aa: CATSLARDTQYF

v_call: TRBV7-3
cdr3_aa: CASRSSTDTQYF

v_call: TRBV21-1
cdr3_aa: CARDIRVLYLGELFF

v_call: TRBV11-2
cdr3_aa: CASSRYLAGATDTQYF

v_call: TRBV10-3
cdr3_aa: CAISEARGDGGYTF

v_call: TRBV28
cdr3_aa: CASSSPTGEGGYTF

v_call: TRBV13
cdr3_aa: CASSLEWLGLKGPYEQYF

v_call: TRBV15
cdr3_aa: CATSTLGGGLTYNEQFF

v_call: TRBV3-1/TRBV3-2
cdr3_aa: CASSQTGGLNYGYTF

v_call: TRBV5-5
cdr3_aa: CASSLDRSDYGYTF

v_call: TRBV19
cdr3_aa: CASRPQVGGNQPQHF